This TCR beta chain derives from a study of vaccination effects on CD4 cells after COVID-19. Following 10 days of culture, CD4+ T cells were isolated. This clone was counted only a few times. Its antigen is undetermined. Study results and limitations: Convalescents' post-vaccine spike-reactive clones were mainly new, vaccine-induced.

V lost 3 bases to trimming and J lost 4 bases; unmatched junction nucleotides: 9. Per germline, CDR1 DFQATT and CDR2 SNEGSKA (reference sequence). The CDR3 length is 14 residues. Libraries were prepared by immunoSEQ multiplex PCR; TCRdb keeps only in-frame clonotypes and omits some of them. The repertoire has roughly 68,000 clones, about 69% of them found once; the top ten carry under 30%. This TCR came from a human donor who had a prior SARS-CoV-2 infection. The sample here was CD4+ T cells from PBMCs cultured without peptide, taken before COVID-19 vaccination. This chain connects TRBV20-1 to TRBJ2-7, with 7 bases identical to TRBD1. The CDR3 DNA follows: TGCAGTGCTAGTATTCGGACAGGTACATACGAGCAGTACTTC. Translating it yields CSASIRTGTYEQYF.